The clone carrying this TCR beta chain showed up just once. Trimming shortened V by 4 bases and J by 4 bases, and 11 bases separated the two germline ends. The germline V gene encodes CDR1 LGHDT and CDR2 YNNKEL (reference sequence). This CDR3 spans 14 amino acids. Only in-frame clones appear in the TCRdb table, and some are missing; sequencing was by immunoSEQ multiplex PCR. This table has roughly 350,000 clones, about 85% appearing once. The data belong to a study of blood T cell repertoires in COVID-19. The V call is TRBV3-1 (or the pseudogene TRBV3-2), the J call TRBJ1-5, with D hard to call. The sequenced sample was peripheral blood. This TCR was recovered from a young woman with acute or convalescent COVID-19. The chain's CDR3 is CASSPVNNNQPQHF. The CDR3 DNA follows: TGTGCCAGCAGCCCCGTAAACAATAATCAGCCCCAGCATTTT.